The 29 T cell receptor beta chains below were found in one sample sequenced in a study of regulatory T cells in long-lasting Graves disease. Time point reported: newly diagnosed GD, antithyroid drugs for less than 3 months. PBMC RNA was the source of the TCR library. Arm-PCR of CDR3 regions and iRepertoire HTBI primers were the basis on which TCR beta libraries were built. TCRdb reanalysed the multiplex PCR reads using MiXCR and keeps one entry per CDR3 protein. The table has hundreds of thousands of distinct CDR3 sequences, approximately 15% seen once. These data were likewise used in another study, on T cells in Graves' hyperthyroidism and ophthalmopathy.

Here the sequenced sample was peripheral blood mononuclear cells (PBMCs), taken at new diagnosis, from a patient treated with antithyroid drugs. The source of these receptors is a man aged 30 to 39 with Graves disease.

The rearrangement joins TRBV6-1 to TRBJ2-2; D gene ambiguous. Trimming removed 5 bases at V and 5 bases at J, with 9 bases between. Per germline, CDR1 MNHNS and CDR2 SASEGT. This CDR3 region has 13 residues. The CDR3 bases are TGTGCCAGCAGTCCCTGGGTTACCGGGGAGCTGTTTTTT. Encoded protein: CASSPWVTGELFF.

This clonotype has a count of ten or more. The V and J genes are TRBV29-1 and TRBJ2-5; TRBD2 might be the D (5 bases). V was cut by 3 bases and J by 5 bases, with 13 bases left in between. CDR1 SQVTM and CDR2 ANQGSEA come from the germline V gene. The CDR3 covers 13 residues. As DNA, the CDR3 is TGCAGCGTTGAGGCGGGCCCTGGGGAGACCCAGTACTTC. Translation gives CSVEAGPGETQYF. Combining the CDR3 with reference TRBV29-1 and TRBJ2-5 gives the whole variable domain SAVISQKPSRDICQRGTSLTIQCQVDSQVTMMFWYRQQPGQSLTLIATANQGSEATYESGFVIDKFPISRPNLTFSTLTVSNMSPEDSSIYLCSVEAGPGETQYFGPGTRLLVL.

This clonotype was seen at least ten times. The CDR3 DNA reads as TGTGCCAGCAGTTTCAGGGAAGCGGGGGACAATGAGCAGTTCTTC. Protein product: CASSFREAGDNEQFF. The J gene is TRBJ2-1, the V gene TRBV27, with TRBD2 matching 8 bases. This CDR3 is 15 amino acids long. Per germline, CDR1 MNHEY and CDR2 SMNVEV (reference sequence). V lost 3 bases and J lost 5; bases outside the gene matches: 6.

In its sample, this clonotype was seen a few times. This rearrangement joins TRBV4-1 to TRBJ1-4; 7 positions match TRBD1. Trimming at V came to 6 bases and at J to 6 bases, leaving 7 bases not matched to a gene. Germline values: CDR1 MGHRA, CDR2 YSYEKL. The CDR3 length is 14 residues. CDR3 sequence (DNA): TGCGCCAGCAGAGGAGGGGGCGCGGATGAAAAACTGTTTTTT. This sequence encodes CASRGGGADEKLFF.

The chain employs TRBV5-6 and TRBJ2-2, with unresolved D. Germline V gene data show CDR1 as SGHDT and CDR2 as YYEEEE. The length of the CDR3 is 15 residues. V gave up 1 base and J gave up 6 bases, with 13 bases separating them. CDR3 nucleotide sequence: TGTGCCAGCAGCTTGAGCGAAGTTTACGCCGGGGAGCTGTTTTTT. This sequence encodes CASSLSEVYAGELFF.

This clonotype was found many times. CDR3 in DNA: TGCAGCGCGACTATAGTGGGAGGATCTACAGATACGCAGTATTTT. This gives the protein CSATIVGGSTDTQYF. This chain connects TRBV29-1 to TRBJ2-3; D may be TRBD2 (6 bases). Trimming left V 7 bases short and J 3 bases short, with 20 bases between. Per the germline V gene, CDR1 is SQVTM and CDR2 is ANQGSEA. The CDR3 sequence is 15 residues long.

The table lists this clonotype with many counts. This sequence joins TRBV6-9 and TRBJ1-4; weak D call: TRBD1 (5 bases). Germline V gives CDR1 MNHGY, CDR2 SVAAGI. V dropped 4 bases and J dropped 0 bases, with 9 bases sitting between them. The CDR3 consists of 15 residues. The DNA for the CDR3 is TGTGCCAGCAGTTCCGCGGGGGCAACTAATGAAAAACTGTTTTTT. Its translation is CASSSAGATNEKLFF.

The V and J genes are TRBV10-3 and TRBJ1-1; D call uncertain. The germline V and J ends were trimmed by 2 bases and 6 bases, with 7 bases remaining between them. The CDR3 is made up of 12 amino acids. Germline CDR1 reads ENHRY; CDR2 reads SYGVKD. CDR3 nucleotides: TGTGCCATCAGTGAGCGGCAAGCTGAAGCTTTCTTT. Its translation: CAISERQAEAFF.

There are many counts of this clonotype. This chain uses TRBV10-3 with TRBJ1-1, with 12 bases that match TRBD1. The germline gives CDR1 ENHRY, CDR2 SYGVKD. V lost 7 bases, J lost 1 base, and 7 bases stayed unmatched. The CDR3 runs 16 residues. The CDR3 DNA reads TGTGCCATCAAGGCGGGACAGGGGGCTACGAACACTGAAGCTTTCTTT. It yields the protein CAIKAGQGATNTEAFF.

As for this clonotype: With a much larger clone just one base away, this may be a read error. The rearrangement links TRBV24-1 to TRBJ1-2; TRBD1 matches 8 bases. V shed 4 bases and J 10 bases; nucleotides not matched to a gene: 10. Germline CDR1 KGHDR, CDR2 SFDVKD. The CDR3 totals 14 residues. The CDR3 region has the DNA TGTGCCACCAGTGACGGACAGGGCTCTGATGACTACACCTTC. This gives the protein CATSDGQGSDDYTF.

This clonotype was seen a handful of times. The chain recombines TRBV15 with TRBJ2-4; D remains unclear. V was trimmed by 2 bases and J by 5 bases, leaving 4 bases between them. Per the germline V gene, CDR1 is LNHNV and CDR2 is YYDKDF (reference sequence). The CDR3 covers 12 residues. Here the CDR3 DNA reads TGTGCCACCAGCAGACCTGAAAACATTCAGTACTTC. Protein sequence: CATSRPENIQYF.

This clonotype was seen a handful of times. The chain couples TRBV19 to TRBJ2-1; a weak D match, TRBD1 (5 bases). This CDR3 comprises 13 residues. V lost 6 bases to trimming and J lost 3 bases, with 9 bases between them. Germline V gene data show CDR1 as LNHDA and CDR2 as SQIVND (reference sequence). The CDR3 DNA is TGTGCCAGTAGCAAGGACATCTACAATGAGCAGTTCTTC. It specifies CASSKDIYNEQFF.

CDR3 bases: TGTGCCAGTAGGATCGCCGGGACTGATACAGATACGCAGTATTTT. Translating gives CASRIAGTDTDTQYF. The V gene is TRBV19, the J gene TRBJ2-3, with a weak D call TRBD2 (6 bases). Germline V lookup: CDR1 LNHDA, CDR2 SQIVND (reference sequence). CDR3 length: 15 residues. Trimming stripped 6 bases from V and 3 bases from J, with 16 bases between.

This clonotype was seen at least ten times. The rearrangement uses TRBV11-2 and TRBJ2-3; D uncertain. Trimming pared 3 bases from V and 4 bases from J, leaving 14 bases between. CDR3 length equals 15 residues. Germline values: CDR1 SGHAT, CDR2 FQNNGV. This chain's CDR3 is CASSFQRPYPDTQYF. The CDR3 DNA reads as TGTGCCAGCAGCTTCCAGCGCCCCTACCCAGATACGCAGTATTTT.

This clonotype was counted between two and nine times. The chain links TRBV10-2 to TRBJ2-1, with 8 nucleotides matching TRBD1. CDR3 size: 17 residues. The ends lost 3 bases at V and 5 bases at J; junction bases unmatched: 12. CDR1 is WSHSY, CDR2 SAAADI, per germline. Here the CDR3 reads CASSDGTGFNLNNEQFF. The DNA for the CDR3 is TGCGCCAGCAGTGACGGGACAGGATTTAACCTAAACAATGAGCAGTTCTTC.

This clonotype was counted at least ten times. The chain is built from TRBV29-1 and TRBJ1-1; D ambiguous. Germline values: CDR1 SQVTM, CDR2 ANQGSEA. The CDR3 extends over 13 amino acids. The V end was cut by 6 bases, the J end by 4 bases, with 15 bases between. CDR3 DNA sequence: TGCAGCGTCGATGACCCTATGGGCACTGAAGCTTTCTTT. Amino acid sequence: CSVDDPMGTEAFF.

The CDR3 loop reads CASSFNTGARTQYF. DNA for the CDR3: TGTGCCAGCAGCTTTAATACAGGGGCGCGGACCCAGTACTTC. The chain combines TRBV7-2 with TRBJ2-5; 7 positions agree with TRBD1. From germline, CDR1 is SGHTA and CDR2 FQGNSA. The CDR3 loop spans 14 amino acids. Trimming at V came to 3 bases and at J to 7 bases, leaving 8 bases not matched to a gene.

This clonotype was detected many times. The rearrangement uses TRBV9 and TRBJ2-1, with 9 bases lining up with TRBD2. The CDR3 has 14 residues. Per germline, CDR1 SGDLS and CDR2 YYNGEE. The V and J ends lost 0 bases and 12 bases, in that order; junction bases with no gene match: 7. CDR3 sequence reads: CASSVAGGTSWQFF. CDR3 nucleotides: TGTGCCAGCAGCGTAGCTGGGGGGACTAGCTGGCAGTTCTTC.

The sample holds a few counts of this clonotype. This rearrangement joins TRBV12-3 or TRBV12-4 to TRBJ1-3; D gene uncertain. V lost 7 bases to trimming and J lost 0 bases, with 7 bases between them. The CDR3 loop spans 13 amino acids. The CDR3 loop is CASTTISGNTIYF. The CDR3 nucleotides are TGTGCCAGCACGACAATCTCTGGAAACACCATATATTTT.

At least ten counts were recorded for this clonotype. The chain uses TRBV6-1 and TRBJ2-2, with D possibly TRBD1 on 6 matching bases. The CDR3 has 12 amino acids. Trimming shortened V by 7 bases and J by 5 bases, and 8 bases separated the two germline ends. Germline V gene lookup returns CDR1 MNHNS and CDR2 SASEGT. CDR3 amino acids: CASTQGTGELFF. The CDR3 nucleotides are TGTGCCAGCACCCAGGGGACCGGGGAGCTGTTTTTT.

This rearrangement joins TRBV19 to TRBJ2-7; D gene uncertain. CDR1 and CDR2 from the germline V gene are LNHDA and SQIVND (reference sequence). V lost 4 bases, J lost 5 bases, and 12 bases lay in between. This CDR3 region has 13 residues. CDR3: CASSNLLVDEQYF. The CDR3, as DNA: TGTGCCAGTAGTAACCTGCTGGTCGACGAGCAGTACTTC.

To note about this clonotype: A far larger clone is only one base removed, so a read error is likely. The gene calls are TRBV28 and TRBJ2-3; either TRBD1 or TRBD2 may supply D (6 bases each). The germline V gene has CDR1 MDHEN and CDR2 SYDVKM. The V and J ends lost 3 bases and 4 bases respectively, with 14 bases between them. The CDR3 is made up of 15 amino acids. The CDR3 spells CASSFTGASADTQYF. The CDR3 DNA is TGTGCCAGCAGTTTCACGGGGGCGAGCGCAGATACGCAGTATTTT.

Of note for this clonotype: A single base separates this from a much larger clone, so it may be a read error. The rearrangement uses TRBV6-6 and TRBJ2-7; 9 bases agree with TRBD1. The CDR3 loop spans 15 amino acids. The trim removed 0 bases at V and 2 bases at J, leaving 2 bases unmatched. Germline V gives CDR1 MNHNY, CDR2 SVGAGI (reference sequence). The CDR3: CASSYSTGGAYEQYF. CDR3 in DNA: TGTGCCAGCAGTTACTCGACAGGGGGGGCCTACGAGCAGTACTTC.

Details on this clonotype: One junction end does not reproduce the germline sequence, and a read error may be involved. The DNA of the CDR3 is TGTGCCGGCAGTTACATCCACCAGAGCGATACGCAGTATTTT. It encodes CAGSYIHQSDTQYF. V usage is TRBV6-9 and J usage is TRBJ2-3; D not resolved. CDR1 is MNHGY, CDR2 SVAAGI, per germline. The CDR3 length is 14 residues.

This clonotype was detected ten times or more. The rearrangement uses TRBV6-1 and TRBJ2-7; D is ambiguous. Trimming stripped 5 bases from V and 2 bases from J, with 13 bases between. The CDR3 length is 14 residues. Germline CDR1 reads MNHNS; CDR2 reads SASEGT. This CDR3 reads CASSPRGPPYEQYF. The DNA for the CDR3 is TGTGCCAGCAGTCCCCGTGGGCCGCCCTACGAGCAGTACTTC.

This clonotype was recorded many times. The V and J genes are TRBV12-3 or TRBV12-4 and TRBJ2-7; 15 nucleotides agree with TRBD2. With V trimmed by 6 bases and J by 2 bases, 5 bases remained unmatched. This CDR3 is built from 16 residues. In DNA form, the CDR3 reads TGTGCCAGCAGCTCCCGGACTAGCGGGAGGGCCTACGAGCAGTACTTC. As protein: CASSSRTSGRAYEQYF.

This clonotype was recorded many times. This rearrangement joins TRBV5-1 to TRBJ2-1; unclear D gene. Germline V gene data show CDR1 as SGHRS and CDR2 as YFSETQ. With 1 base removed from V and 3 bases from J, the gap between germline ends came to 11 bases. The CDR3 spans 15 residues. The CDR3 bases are TGCGCCAGCAGCTTGTCCGTGCCGGGCTACAATGAGCAGTTCTTC. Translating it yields CASSLSVPGYNEQFF. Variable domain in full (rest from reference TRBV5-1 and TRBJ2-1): KAGVTQTPRYLIKTRGQQVTLSCSPISGHRSVSWYQQTPGQGLQFLFEYFSETQRNKGNFPGRFSGRQFSNSRSEMNVSTLELGDSALYLCASSLSVPGYNEQFFGPGTRLTVL.

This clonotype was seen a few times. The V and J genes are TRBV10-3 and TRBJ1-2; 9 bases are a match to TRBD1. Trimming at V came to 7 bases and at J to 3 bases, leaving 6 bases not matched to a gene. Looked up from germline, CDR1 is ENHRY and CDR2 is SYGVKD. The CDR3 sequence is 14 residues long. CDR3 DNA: TGTGCCATCACCAGGACAGGGGAACACTATGGCTACACCTTC. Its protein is CAITRTGEHYGYTF.

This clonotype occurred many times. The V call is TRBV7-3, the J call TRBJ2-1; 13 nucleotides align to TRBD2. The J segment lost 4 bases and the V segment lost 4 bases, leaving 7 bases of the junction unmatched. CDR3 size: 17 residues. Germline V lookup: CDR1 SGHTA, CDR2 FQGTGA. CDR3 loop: CASSSQPGLAGYNEQFF. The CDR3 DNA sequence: TGTGCCAGCAGCTCCCAACCGGGACTAGCGGGGTACAATGAGCAGTTCTTC.